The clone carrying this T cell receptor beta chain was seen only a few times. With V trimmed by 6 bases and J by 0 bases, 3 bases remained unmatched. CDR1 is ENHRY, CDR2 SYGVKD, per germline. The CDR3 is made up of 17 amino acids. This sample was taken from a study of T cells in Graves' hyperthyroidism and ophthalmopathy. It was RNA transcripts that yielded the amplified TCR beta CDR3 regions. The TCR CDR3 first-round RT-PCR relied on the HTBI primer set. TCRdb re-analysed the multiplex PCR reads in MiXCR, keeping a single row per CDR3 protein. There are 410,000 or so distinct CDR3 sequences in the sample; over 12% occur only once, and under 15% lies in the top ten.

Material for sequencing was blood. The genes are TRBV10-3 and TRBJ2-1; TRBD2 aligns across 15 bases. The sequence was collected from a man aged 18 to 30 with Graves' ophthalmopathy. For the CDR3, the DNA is TGTGCCATCAGCGGGACTAGCGGGAGGTTCTCCTACAATGAGCAGTTCTTC. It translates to CAISGTSGRFSYNEQFF.